This TCR beta chain was identified in a study of control samples from healthy donors and cancer patients. TCRdb keeps only in-frame clones here, not all; method: immunoSEQ multiplex PCR. The table includes roughly 130,000 clones, 93% detected once. The V gene's germline CDR1 is SNHLY and CDR2 FYNNEI. Trimming removed 7 bases at V and 7 bases at J, with 8 bases between. The CDR3 spans 11 residues. Sequences were obtained from PBMCs. The V call is TRBV2, the J call TRBJ2-1; either TRBD1 or TRBD2 may fit D (5 bases each). The TCR comes from a man aged 45-60 years with head and neck cancer. The CDR3 DNA sequence: TGTGCCAGCAAGGGACCTAATGAGCAGTTCTTC. Translation gives CASKGPNEQFF.